The clone carrying this TCR beta chain showed up many times. The sample's time point: newly diagnosed GD, antithyroid drugs for less than 3 months. Preparation of the TCR library used RNA extracted from PBMCs. This sample stems from a study of regulatory T cells in long-lasting Graves disease. iRepertoire HTBI primers and Arm-PCR of CDR3 regions built TCR beta libraries. TCRdb reanalysed the multiplex PCR reads using MiXCR and keeps one entry per CDR3 protein. The sample lists under 400,000 distinct CDR3 sequences, 15% to 20% occurring once. The germline V and J ends were trimmed by 5 bases and 1 base, with 10 bases remaining between them. Germline CDR1 reads MDHEN; CDR2 reads SYDVKM. The CDR3 has 14 residues. This sample was shared with a second study, whose subject was T cells in Graves' hyperthyroidism and ophthalmopathy.

This sequence originates from a man aged 35 to 55 with Graves disease. This chain connects TRBV28 to TRBJ2-3; D is tentatively TRBD1 or TRBD2 (6 bases each). This sample comprised peripheral blood mononuclear cells (PBMCs), obtained at new diagnosis, from a patient treated with antithyroid drugs. The CDR3 nucleotides are TGTGCCAGCAGTCCAAGGGGGGGCACAGATACGCAGTATTTT. Protein sequence: CASSPRGGTDTQYF.